This TCR beta chain stems from a study of cytomegalovirus exposure and HLA in healthy donors. The CDR3 sequence is 14 residues long. V was shortened by 4 bases and J by 5 bases, with 13 bases between the two germline ends. The germline gives CDR1 SGHRS, CDR2 YFSETQ. PCR primers comprised 60 Vbeta and 13 Jbeta primers. The table came from immunoSEQ multiplex PCR; TCRdb's copy has only in-frame clones and leaves some out. This table has about 140,000 clones, 76% appearing once. Study-level results: In a later analysis, CMV-associated beta chains were mostly HLA-associated, it appeared. Later examination showed HLA-associated TCR beta chains had greater clonal expansion than equally common others.

As concerns this clone: Its antigen remains unknown.

The V call is TRBV5-1, the J call TRBJ2-1; unclear D gene. This receptor was obtained from a female donor in good health and CMV-seropositive. The material sequenced was PBMCs. The CDR3 DNA follows: TGCGCCAGCAGCATAGGCCAGACTGACAATGAGCAGTTCTTC. It is translated as CASSIGQTDNEQFF.